What follows is one TCR beta chain and its context. Its antigen has not been determined. No base-level quality is on record; no much larger clone is a single base apart. From cysteine to valine, the CDR3 is 13 amino acids long. CDR3 DNA only is kept here, 39 bases in frame from base 1. From a lookup of the germline V gene, CDR1 and CDR2 are MNHEY and SVGAGI. Trimming accounts for 2 bases at V and 7 bases at J, while the number of junction bases matched to no gene is 4. This entry belongs to a study of blood T cell repertoires in COVID-19 (dated by TCRdb to the early 2020s). Background for the entire study: Samples from collaborators originated in the United States, Italy and Spain and spanned both the acute and convalescent phases of COVID-19. The material from the prospective study consisted of cDNA or gDNA derived from T cells, B-cell-depleted T cells, or PBMCs. Sample metadata almost always included a de-identified subject ID, COVID-19 status, age in years and sex. Where available, HLA class I and class II types were obtained from metadata supplied by the sample provider rather than from assay-based typing. The repertoires were released in a freely available public database meant as a resource for research on the immune response to SARS-CoV-2. The samples were drawn from the first 160 participants of the ongoing ImmuneRACE study and from more than 1,000 subjects provided by 6 global collaborators. The dataset comprised deeply sampled blood TCRbeta repertoires from subjects exposed to, actively infected with, or recovered from COVID-19.

In Seattle, one collaborating source enrolled patients while the infection was active and tracked those patients longitudinally over the course of disease. Collaborating institutions collected whole blood in K2EDTA tubes following their own protocols. For TCRbeta analysis, collaborators shipped samples in one of three forms: frozen whole blood, isolated PBMCs, or DNA extracted from either of those sample types. Broader findings and caveats from the paper: The quantity of clinical and demographic metadata differed by source and by participant and was supplied without curation.

TCRbeta CDR3 regions were amplified from genomic DNA by means of the immunoSEQ Assay, a bias-controlled multiplex PCR. The original methods were these. The number of nucleated cells in each sample was estimated by amplification of reference gene primers within the assay. To quantify the absolute abundance of each unique TCRbeta CDR3 rearrangement, sequence reads were collapsed and filtered. For each sample, productive Simpson clonality was calculated as the square root of Simpson's diversity index over productive rearrangements. Here the immuneACCESS table is served through TCRdb, limited to in-frame sequences with V and J called. Missing clones are a known gap in these copies; in checked studies unresolved V genes cover under half, and the rest lacks a known reason. From that table come the V and J calls and clone size; the DNA was used to work out D and trimming. The sample table lists about 150,000 clones, 75% to 85% of them with a count of one. Around 10% of the sample rests with the top ten.

The V and J segments used are TRBV6-5 and TRBJ2-7; the junction holds 8 bases that match TRBD2. The clonotype was recovered from a woman in her fifties or sixties with COVID-19, enrolled during active disease. The sequenced material came from peripheral blood. CDR3 region: CASSYVPGGEQYV. The nucleotide sequence reads TGTGCCAGCAGTTACGTCCCGGGAGGGGAGCAGTACGTC.